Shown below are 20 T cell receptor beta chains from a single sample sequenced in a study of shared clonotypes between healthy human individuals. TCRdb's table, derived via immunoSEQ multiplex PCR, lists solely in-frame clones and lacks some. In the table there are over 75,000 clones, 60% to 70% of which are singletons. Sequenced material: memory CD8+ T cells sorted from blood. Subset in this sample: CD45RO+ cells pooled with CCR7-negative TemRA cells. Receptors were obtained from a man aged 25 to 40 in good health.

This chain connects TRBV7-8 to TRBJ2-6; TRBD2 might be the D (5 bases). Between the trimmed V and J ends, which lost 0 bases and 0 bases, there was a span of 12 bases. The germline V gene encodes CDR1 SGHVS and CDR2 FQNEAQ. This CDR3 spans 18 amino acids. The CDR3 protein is CASSLAEGTSSGANVLTF. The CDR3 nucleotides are TGTGCCAGCAGCTTAGCGGAAGGAACTAGCTCTGGGGCCAACGTCCTGACTTTC.

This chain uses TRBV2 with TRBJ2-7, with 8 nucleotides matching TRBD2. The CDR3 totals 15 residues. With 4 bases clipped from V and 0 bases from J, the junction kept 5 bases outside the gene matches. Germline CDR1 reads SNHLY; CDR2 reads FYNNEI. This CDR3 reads CASSGSGSFSYEQYF. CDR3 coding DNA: TGTGCCAGCAGTGGGAGCGGGAGTTTCTCCTACGAGCAGTACTTC. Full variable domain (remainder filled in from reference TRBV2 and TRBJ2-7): EPEVTQTPSHQVTQMGQEVILRCVPISNHLYFYWYRQILGQKVEFLVSFYNNEISEKSEIFDDQFSVERPDGSNFTLKIRSTKLEDSAMYFCASSGSGSFSYEQYFGPGTRLTVT.

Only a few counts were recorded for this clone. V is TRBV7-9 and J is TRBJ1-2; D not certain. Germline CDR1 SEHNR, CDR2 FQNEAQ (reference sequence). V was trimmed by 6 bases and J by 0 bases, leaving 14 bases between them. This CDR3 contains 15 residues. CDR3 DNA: TGTGCCAGCAGTCCCACGGACGGCCCTAACTATGGCTACACCTTC. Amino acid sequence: CASSPTDGPNYGYTF. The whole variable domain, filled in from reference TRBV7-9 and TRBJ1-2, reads DTGVSQNPRHKITKRGQNVTFRCDPISEHNRLYWYRQTLGQGPEFLTYFQNEAQLEKSRLLSDRFSAERPKGSFSTLEIQRTEQGDSAMYLCASSPTDGPNYGYTFGSGTRLTVV.

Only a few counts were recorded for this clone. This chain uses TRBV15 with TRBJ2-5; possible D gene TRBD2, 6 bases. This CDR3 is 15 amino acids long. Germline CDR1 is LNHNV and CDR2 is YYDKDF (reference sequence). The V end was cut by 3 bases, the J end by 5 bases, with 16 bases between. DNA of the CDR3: TGTGCCACCAGCAGTTCGGATAGCCGGGGGGAGACCCAGTACTTC. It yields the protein CATSSSDSRGETQYF.

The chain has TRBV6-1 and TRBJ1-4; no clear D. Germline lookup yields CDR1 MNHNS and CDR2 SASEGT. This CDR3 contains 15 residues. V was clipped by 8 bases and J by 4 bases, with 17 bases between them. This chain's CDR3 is CASAQGIGGNEKLFF. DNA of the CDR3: TGTGCCAGCGCCCAAGGAATAGGCGGTAATGAAAAACTGTTTTTT.

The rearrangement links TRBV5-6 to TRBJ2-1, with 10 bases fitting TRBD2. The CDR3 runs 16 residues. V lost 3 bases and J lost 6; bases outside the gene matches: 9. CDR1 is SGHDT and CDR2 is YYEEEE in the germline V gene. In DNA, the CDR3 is TGTGCCAGCAGCTCGGAGCGAGCGGGAGGGCTCAATGAGCAGTTCTTC. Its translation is CASSSERAGGLNEQFF.

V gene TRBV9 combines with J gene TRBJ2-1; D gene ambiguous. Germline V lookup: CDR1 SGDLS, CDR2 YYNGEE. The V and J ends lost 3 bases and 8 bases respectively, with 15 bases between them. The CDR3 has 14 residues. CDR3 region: CASSARLEVDEQFF. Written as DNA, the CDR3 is TGTGCCAGCAGCGCCCGCCTGGAAGTGGATGAGCAGTTCTTC.

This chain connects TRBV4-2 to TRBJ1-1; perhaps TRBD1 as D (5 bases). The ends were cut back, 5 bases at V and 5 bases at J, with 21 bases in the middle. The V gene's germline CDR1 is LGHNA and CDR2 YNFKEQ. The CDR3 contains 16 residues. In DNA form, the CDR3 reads TGTGCCAGCAGCTTACACAGTCGGGGGGTAAGGACTGAAGCTTTCTTT. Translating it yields CASSLHSRGVRTEAFF.

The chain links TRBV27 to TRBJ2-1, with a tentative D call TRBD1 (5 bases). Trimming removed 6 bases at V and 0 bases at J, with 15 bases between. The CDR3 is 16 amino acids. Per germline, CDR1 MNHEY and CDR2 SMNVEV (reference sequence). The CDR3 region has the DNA TGTGCCAGCAGCCTACAGGTCCTGAGCTCCTACAATGAGCAGTTCTTC. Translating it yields CASSLQVLSSYNEQFF.

CDR3 bases: TGTGCCAGCAGTTCCCCCTCGCTTACGAGCTACGAGCAGTACTTC. Encoded protein: CASSSPSLTSYEQYF. This chain uses TRBV6-6 with TRBJ2-7; D remains unclear. Trimming took off 4 bases at V and 3 bases at J, with 16 bases between the two ends. Germline V lookup: CDR1 MNHNY, CDR2 SVGAGI (reference sequence). This CDR3 spans 15 amino acids.

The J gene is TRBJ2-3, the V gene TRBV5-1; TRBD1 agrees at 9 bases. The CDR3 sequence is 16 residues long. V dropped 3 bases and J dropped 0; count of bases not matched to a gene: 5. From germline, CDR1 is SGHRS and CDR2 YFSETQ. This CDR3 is CASSWGGTGSTDTQYF. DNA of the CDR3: TGCGCCAGCAGCTGGGGCGGGACAGGGAGCACAGATACGCAGTATTTT.

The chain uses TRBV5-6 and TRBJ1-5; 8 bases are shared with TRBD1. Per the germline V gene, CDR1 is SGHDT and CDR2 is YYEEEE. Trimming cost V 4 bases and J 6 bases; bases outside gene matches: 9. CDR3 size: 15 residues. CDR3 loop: CASSPGQAVVQPQHF. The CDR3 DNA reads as TGTGCCAGCAGCCCGGGACAGGCGGTCGTTCAGCCCCAGCATTTT.

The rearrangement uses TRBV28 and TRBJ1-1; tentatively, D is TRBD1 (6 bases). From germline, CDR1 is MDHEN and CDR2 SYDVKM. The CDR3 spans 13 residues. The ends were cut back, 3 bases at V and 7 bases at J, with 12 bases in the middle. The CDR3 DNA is TGTGCCAGCAGTTTGGGGGGCGCGGTTGAAGCTTTCTTT. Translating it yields CASSLGGAVEAFF.

Written as DNA, the CDR3 is TGTGCCAGCAGCCCCAGGCGGGGCAACCTCACTCCTGGAAACACCATATATTTT. Encoded protein: CASSPRRGNLTPGNTIYF. This rearrangement joins TRBV7-8 to TRBJ1-3, with D perhaps TRBD1 (5 bases). Germline V gene sequence: CDR1 SGHVS, CDR2 FQNEAQ. Trimming pared 5 bases from V and 2 bases from J, leaving 22 bases between. This CDR3 spans 18 amino acids.

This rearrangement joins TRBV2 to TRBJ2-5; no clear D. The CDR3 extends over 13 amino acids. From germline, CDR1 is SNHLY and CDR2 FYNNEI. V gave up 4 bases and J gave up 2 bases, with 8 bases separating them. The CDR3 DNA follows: TGTGCCAGCAGTGCGACCCTTCAAGAGACCCAGTACTTC. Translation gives CASSATLQETQYF.

CDR3 sequence reads: CASSLGLAAGELFF. Here the CDR3 DNA reads TGTGCCAGCAGCTTGGGACTAGCGGCCGGGGAGCTGTTTTTT. V and J are TRBV11-3 and TRBJ2-2; 11 bases align to TRBD2. The CDR3 spans 14 residues. The V gene's germline CDR1 is SGHNT and CDR2 YENEEA. J was trimmed by 6 bases and V by 3 bases; bases with no gene match: 0.

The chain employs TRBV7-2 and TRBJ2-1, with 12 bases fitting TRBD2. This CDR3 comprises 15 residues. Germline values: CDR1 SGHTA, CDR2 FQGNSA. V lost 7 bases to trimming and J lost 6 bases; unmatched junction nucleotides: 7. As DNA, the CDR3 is TGTGCCAGCAAACCTAGCGGGAGGGCCAGCAATGAGCAGTTCTTC. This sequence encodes CASKPSGRASNEQFF. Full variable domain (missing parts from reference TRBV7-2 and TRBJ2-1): GAGVSQSPSNKVTEKGKDVELRCDPISGHTALYWYRQSLGQGLEFLIYFQGNSAPDKSGLPSDRFSAERTGGSVSTLTIQRTQQEDSAVYLCASKPSGRASNEQFFGPGTRLTVL.

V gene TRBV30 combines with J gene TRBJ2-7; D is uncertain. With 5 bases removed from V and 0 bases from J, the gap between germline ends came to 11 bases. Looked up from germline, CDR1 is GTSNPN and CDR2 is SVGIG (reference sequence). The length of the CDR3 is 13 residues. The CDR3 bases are TGTGCCTGGGGACGGAGTTTCTCCTACGAGCAGTACTTC. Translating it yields CAWGRSFSYEQYF.

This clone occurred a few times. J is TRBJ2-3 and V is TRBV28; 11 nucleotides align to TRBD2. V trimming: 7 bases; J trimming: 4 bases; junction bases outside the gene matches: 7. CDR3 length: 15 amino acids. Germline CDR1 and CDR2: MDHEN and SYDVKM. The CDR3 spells CASTPLAGVADTQYF. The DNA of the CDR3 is TGTGCCAGCACCCCACTAGCGGGAGTCGCAGATACGCAGTATTTT.

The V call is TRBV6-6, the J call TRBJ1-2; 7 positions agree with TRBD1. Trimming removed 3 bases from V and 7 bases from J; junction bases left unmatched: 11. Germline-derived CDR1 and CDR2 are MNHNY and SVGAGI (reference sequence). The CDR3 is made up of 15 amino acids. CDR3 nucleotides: TGTGCCAGCAGTTATTTGAAAACAGGGGATTTTGGCTACACCTTC. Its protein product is CASSYLKTGDFGYTF.